The following is a T cell receptor (beta chain) sequence with its context. Antigen unknown. These data are taken from a study of shared clonotypes between healthy human individuals. Clones were read by immunoSEQ multiplex PCR, and TCRdb kept only the in-frame ones, dropping some. This table holds some 2,100,000 clones, around 95% found once. Study results and caveats: When naive CD4 clonotypes were compared across a few donors, approximately 4.9% were shared.

Specimen: naive CD4+ T cells sorted from blood. Indicated subset: CD45RA+ positively selected. The sequence came from a man younger than 30 in good health.

The CDR3 DNA sequence: TGTGCCAGCCGTCAGGGGGTTAGCTCTGGAAACACCATATATTTT. It encodes CASRQGVSSGNTIYF. The chain joins TRBV6-6 to TRBJ1-3; 7 bases are a match to TRBD1. The CDR3 is made up of 15 amino acids. Germline V CDR1 and CDR2: MNHNY, SVGAGI (reference sequence). Trimming removed 8 bases from V and 0 bases from J; junction bases left unmatched: 7.